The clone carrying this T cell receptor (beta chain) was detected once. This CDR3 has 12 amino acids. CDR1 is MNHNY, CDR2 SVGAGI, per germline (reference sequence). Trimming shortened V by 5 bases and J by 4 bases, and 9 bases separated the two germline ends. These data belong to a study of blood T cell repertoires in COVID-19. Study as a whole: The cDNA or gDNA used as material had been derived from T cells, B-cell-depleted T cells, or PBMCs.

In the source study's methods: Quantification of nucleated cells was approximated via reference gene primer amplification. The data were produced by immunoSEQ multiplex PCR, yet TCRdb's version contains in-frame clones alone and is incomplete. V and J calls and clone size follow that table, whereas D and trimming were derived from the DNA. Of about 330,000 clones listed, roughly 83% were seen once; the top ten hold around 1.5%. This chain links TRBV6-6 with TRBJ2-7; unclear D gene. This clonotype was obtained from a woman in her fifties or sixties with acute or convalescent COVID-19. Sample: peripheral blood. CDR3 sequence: CASSNRRYEQYF. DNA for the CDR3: TGTGCCAGCAGTAACAGACGGTACGAGCAGTACTTC.